This paragraph covers one T cell receptor beta chain sequence. Its target is unknown. Assay: immunoSEQ multiplex PCR; the TCRdb copy retains only in-frame clones and omits some. Among 150,000 to 200,000 clones, about nine tenths were seen once, and the ten largest hold roughly 6%. The CDR3 spans 14 residues. Germline-derived CDR1 and CDR2 are SEHNR and FQNEAQ (reference sequence). The ends lost 5 bases at V and 5 bases at J; junction bases unmatched: 6. The entry originates in a study of T cell responses to AZD1222 COVID-19 vaccine. Study-level results: Targets within unmutated variant regions were reportedly found for nearly half of spike-specific TCRs.

Sequenced here: peripheral blood, sampled on day 0 of AZD1222 vaccination. The receptor comes from an adult in good health. This sequence joins TRBV7-9 and TRBJ1-5, with 7 bases identical to TRBD1. The CDR3 spells CASSKTGIDQPQHF. CDR3 nucleotides: TGTGCCAGCAGCAAGACAGGGATCGATCAGCCCCAGCATTTT. The full variable domain, rest sourced from reference TRBV7-9 and TRBJ1-5, is DTGVSQNPRHKITKRGQNVTFRCDPISEHNRLYWYRQTLGQGPEFLTYFQNEAQLEKSRLLSDRFSAERPKGSFSTLEIQRTEQGDSAMYLCASSKTGIDQPQHFGDGTRLSIL.